These T cell receptor beta chains were read from a single sample in a study of T cell responses to AZD1222 COVID-19 vaccine. TCRdb's copy holds only in-frame clones and misses some; the assay was immunoSEQ multiplex PCR. The sample has about 150,000 clones; about nine tenths are singletons. This specimen consisted of peripheral blood, obtained after recovery from COVID-19. The receptors come from an adult who had recovered from COVID-19. CDR3s include the opening cysteine and the closing phenylalanine or tryptophan. Each record gives: D gene, V gene, J gene, clone size, CDR3 DNA, CDR3 protein. A D gene is named only where the DNA matches it firmly. For some rows the clone size is stated as once, few or many, or as a class when expanded; others skip it.

D: NA; V: TRBV28; J: TRBJ1-5; size: NA; DNA: TGTGCCAGCAGTTTATTGACAGGCTATAATCAGCCCCAGCATTTT; CDR3: CASSLLTGYNQPQHF
D: NA; V: TRBV19; J: TRBJ2-7; size: NA; DNA: TGTGCCAGTAGTATTCCAGCATCCTACGAGCAGTACTTC; CDR3: CASSIPASYEQYF
D: TRBD2; V: TRBV5-4; J: TRBJ2-2; size: NA; DNA: TGTGCCAGCAGCTTACTAGCGGGGGGTACGAACACCGGGGAGCTGTTTTTT; CDR3: CASSLLAGGTNTGELFF
D: TRBD1; V: TRBV27; J: TRBJ2-1; size: NA; DNA: TGTGCCAGCAGTTTACGACAGGGTGCCTACAATGAGCAGTTCTTC; CDR3: CASSLRQGAYNEQFF
D: NA; V: TRBV29-1; J: TRBJ1-5; size: NA; DNA: TGCAGCGTACAAGGGTTCGATCAGCCCCAGCATTTT; CDR3: CSVQGFDQPQHF
D: TRBD1; V: TRBV5-4; J: TRBJ2-7; size: NA; DNA: TGTGCCAGCAGCAAAGGGACAGAGACCTACGAGCAGTACTTC; CDR3: CASSKGTETYEQYF
D: NA; V: TRBV5-6; J: TRBJ1-1; size: once; DNA: TGTGCCAGCAGCTTGGACAATATGGACACTGAAGCTTTCTTT; CDR3: CASSLDNMDTEAFF
D: NA; V: TRBV28; J: TRBJ1-2; size: NA; DNA: TGTGCCAGCAGTTTATTCGGGGTTAGTAACTATGGCTACACCTTC; CDR3: CASSLFGVSNYGYTF
D: NA; V: TRBV28; J: TRBJ2-3; size: NA; DNA: TGTGCCAGCAGTTTATTGAGGCTTTCATCCGGCACAGATACGCAGTATTTT; CDR3: CASSLLRLSSGTDTQYF
D: TRBD1; V: TRBV29-1; J: TRBJ1-2; size: once; DNA: TGCAGCGTTGGGGACAGGGGCTATGGCTACACCTTC; CDR3: CSVGDRGYGYTF
D: NA; V: TRBV6-1; J: TRBJ2-7; size: NA; DNA: TGTGCCAGCAGTGAAACCAGGGTTGCGCAGTACTTC; CDR3: CASSETRVAQYF
D: NA; V: TRBV12-3/TRBV12-4; J: TRBJ1-5; size: NA; DNA: TGTGCCACGAGCAGGCGGCTCGGGCAGCCCCAGCATTTT; CDR3: CATSRRLGQPQHF
D: TRBD2; V: TRBV2; J: TRBJ2-1; size: NA; DNA: TGTGCCAGCAGGGAAACCGGGACTAGCGGGAGGGTGGCCTACAATGAGCAGTTCTTC; CDR3: CASRETGTSGRVAYNEQFF
D: NA; V: TRBV29-1; J: TRBJ2-7; size: NA; DNA: TGCAGCGTTGGACTGGGGGCCGGCGAGCAGTACTTC; CDR3: CSVGLGAGEQYF
D: NA; V: TRBV6-6; J: TRBJ1-5; size: once; DNA: TGTGCCAGCAGTTATCCCAAGGGAGGGAGCAATCAGCCCCAGCATTTT; CDR3: CASSYPKGGSNQPQHF
D: TRBD1; V: TRBV28; J: TRBJ1-2; size: NA; DNA: TGTGCCAGCAGCTTCCGGACAGGACTCTATGGCTACACCTTC; CDR3: CASSFRTGLYGYTF
D: NA; V: TRBV27; J: TRBJ2-7; size: few; DNA: TGTGCCAGCAGTGCGGGACAGAAAGAGCAGTACTTC; CDR3: CASSAGQKEQYF
D: NA; V: TRBV12-3/TRBV12-4; J: TRBJ1-5; size: NA; DNA: TGTGCCAGCAGTCCCTCGACAGTACATCACCAGCATTTT; CDR3: CASSPSTVHHQHF
D: NA; V: TRBV2; J: TRBJ2-4; size: NA; DNA: TGTGCCAGCAGTGTTGAGGGCTTAGCCAAAAACATTCAGTACTTC; CDR3: CASSVEGLAKNIQYF
D: NA; V: TRBV15; J: TRBJ2-5; size: once; DNA: TGTGCCACCAGCAGAGGGTGGGAGACCCAGTACTTC; CDR3: CATSRGWETQYF
D: NA; V: TRBV5-1; J: TRBJ1-2; size: NA; DNA: TGCGCCAGCAGCTTGGACGGCAGGGATACGGGATGGGGTGGCTACACCTTC; CDR3: CASSLDGRDTGWGGYTF
D: TRBD2; V: TRBV5-6; J: TRBJ2-1; size: once; DNA: TGTGCCAGCAGCTTGGACTCTACTAGCGCAGTGAGCTCCTACAATGAGCAGTTCTTC; CDR3: CASSLDSTSAVSSYNEQFF
D: NA; V: TRBV27; J: TRBJ1-1; size: once; DNA: TGTGCCAGCAGTCGCCTCCGGGAGGGTACTGAAGCTTTCTTT; CDR3: CASSRLREGTEAFF
D: NA; V: TRBV12-3/TRBV12-4; J: TRBJ2-7; size: NA; DNA: TGTGCCAGCAGGGGAATAGGGGCCCTCGGGCAGTACTTC; CDR3: CASRGIGALGQYF
D: NA; V: TRBV7-8; J: TRBJ2-1; size: NA; DNA: TGTGCCAGCAGCACCCCCGCCTTGTATGAGCAGTTCTTC; CDR3: CASSTPALYEQFF
D: NA; V: TRBV7-8; J: TRBJ2-7; size: NA; DNA: TGTGCCAGCAGCTCGCCTCCCCTCTTCTACGAGCAGTACTTC; CDR3: CASSSPPLFYEQYF
D: NA; V: TRBV5-4; J: TRBJ2-1; size: NA; DNA: TGTGCCAGCAGCGGAGGAGGGGAGAATGAGCAGTTCTTC; CDR3: CASSGGGENEQFF
D: NA; V: TRBV10-2; J: TRBJ1-2; size: few; DNA: TGCGCCAGCACCGGACCTTCCTCCTATGGCTACACCTTC; CDR3: CASTGPSSYGYTF
D: NA; V: TRBV6-5; J: TRBJ2-7; size: NA; DNA: TGTGCCAGCAGTTACTCCGGGGAGCTGCTGTACGAGCAGTACTTC; CDR3: CASSYSGELLYEQYF
D: NA; V: TRBV29-1; J: TRBJ2-3; size: NA; DNA: TGCCAGGTGGGCACAGATACGCAGTATTTT; CDR3: CQVGTDTQYF
D: NA; V: TRBV19; J: TRBJ1-6; size: NA; DNA: TGTGCCAGTAGGGCAGAAAGTTATAATTCACCCCTCCACTTT; CDR3: CASRAESYNSPLHF
D: NA; V: TRBV19; J: TRBJ1-2; size: NA; DNA: TGTGCCAGTAGTATAAGGGGCTCGAATGGCTACACCTTC; CDR3: CASSIRGSNGYTF
D: NA; V: TRBV7-2; J: TRBJ2-7; size: NA; DNA: TGTGCCAGCAGCTTAGAGACGATCTCCTACGAGCAGTACTTC; CDR3: CASSLETISYEQYF
D: NA; V: TRBV7-9; J: TRBJ1-2; size: NA; DNA: TGTGCCAGCAGCCCCCCAGGCCTAGGGGGCTACACCTTC; CDR3: CASSPPGLGGYTF
D: NA; V: TRBV11-2; J: TRBJ2-7; size: NA; DNA: TGTGCCAGCAGCTTGACCTCCGGGAACTCTTACGAGCAGTACTTC; CDR3: CASSLTSGNSYEQYF
D: NA; V: TRBV5-1; J: TRBJ1-1; size: NA; DNA: TGCGCCAGCAGCTTGGCGCAGGGAGGGATCACTGAAGCTTTCTTT; CDR3: CASSLAQGGITEAFF
D: TRBD1; V: TRBV4-2; J: TRBJ1-5; size: NA; DNA: TGTGCCAGCAGCCAAGATCAAGGACAGGGGAATCAGCCCCAGCATTTT; CDR3: CASSQDQGQGNQPQHF
D: NA; V: TRBV18; J: TRBJ1-3; size: NA; DNA: TGTGCCAGCTCACTTAGACAGGAGTCCGGAAACACCATATATTTT; CDR3: CASSLRQESGNTIYF
D: TRBD2; V: TRBV6-2/TRBV6-3; J: TRBJ2-3; size: NA; DNA: TGTGCCAGCAGCCCTGGGACTGGCGGGAGTGGGTCAGATACGCAGTATTTT; CDR3: CASSPGTGGSGSDTQYF
D: NA; V: TRBV14; J: TRBJ1-6; size: NA; DNA: TGTGCCAGCAGCCAAGAACAGGGTTGGGCACCCCTCCACTTT; CDR3: CASSQEQGWAPLHF
D: NA; V: TRBV2; J: TRBJ1-6; size: NA; DNA: TGTGCCAGCAGTGAAGTTGGGCGGGGGGCCTATAATTCACCCCTCCACTTT; CDR3: CASSEVGRGAYNSPLHF
D: NA; V: TRBV13; J: TRBJ1-1; size: once; DNA: TGTGCCAGCAGCTTAGGACACAACACTGAAGCTTTCTTT; CDR3: CASSLGHNTEAFF
D: NA; V: TRBV28; J: TRBJ2-7; size: NA; DNA: TGTGCCAGCAGTTTAAGGGACCTCGGCGCGGGGGAGCAGTACTTC; CDR3: CASSLRDLGAGEQYF
D: TRBD1; V: TRBV9; J: TRBJ1-6; size: NA; DNA: TGTGCCAGCAGCGCCAGACAGGGGCTGGATTCACCCCTCCACTTT; CDR3: CASSARQGLDSPLHF
D: NA; V: TRBV21-1; J: TRBJ1-5; size: NA; DNA: TGTGCCAGCAGCAAAGACTGTAACCTCTCGGATCAGCCCCAGCATTTT; CDR3: CASSKDCNLSDQPQHF
D: NA; V: TRBV19; J: TRBJ2-3; size: NA; DNA: TGTGCCAGTAAAGACTTCGATGGCACAGATACGCAGTATTTT; CDR3: CASKDFDGTDTQYF
D: NA; V: TRBV27; J: TRBJ1-1; size: NA; DNA: TGTGCCAGCAGTCCCCTTAGGGGGAACACTGAAGCTTTCTTT; CDR3: CASSPLRGNTEAFF